This is a list of T cell receptor beta chains from one sample in a study of shared clonotypes between healthy human individuals. The table came from immunoSEQ multiplex PCR; TCRdb's copy has only in-frame clones and leaves some out. The sample carries around 1.1 million clones, roughly 80% recorded once. The sequencing sample was made of memory CD4+ T cells from PBMCs. The source is a young man in good health. Some clones in this sample may be carry-over from other donors' samples. Both conserved end residues are part of each CDR3. D genes are given only for firm matches. Some rows have no size entry. The others give once, few or many, or a class for an expanded clone.

TRBD1,TRBJ1-5,TRBV28,NA,CASSLGTGFDQPQHF,TGTGCCAGCAGTCTGGGGACAGGGTTTGATCAGCCCCAGCATTTT
TRBD2,TRBJ2-1,TRBV27,few,CASTRAGAYNEQFF,TGTGCCAGCACCCGAGCGGGAGCCTACAATGAGCAGTTCTTC
TRBD1,TRBJ1-2,TRBV6-1,NA,CASSVTNRGVYGYTF,TGTGCCAGCAGTGTCACAAACAGGGGCGTCTATGGCTACACCTTC
TRBD1,TRBJ2-5,TRBV9,NA,CASSARQGAETQYF,TGTGCCAGCAGCGCCAGACAGGGGGCCGAGACCCAGTACTTC
NA,TRBJ1-4,TRBV28,once,CASSLIEREKLFF,TGTGCCAGCAGTTTAATAGAACGTGAAAAACTGTTTTTT
NA,TRBJ1-4,TRBV5-6,once,CASSYRPAGGEKLFF,TGTGCCAGCTCATATCGCCCAGCTGGAGGTGAAAAACTGTTTTTT
NA,TRBJ1-4,TRBV10-3,NA,CAIRSGGGTNEKLFF,TGTGCCATCCGGTCCGGGGGTGGCACTAATGAAAAACTGTTTTTT
TRBD2,TRBJ2-1,TRBV29-1,NA,CSVRTGLVAEQFF,TGCAGCGTACGAACGGGACTAGTCGCTGAGCAGTTCTTC
NA,TRBJ1-4,TRBV5-1,NA,CASSLGGADEKLFF,TGCGCCAGCAGCTTGGGAGGGGCCGATGAAAAACTGTTTTTT
TRBD2,TRBJ2-7,TRBV5-8,NA,CASSTGLVQVYEQYF,TGTGCCAGCAGCACCGGACTAGTACAGGTCTACGAGCAGTACTTC
NA,TRBJ2-5,TRBV19,once,CASSPEYQETQYF,TGTGCCAGTAGTCCCGAGTACCAAGAGACCCAGTACTTC
NA,TRBJ2-2,TRBV7-9,NA,CASSSIRDTGELFF,TGTGCCAGCAGCTCTATCAGGGACACCGGGGAGCTGTTTTTT
TRBD1,TRBJ2-7,TRBV5-1,NA,CASSLAGQGSYEQYF,TGCGCCAGCAGCTTGGCAGGACAGGGTTCCTACGAGCAGTACTTC
TRBD1,TRBJ2-1,TRBV29-1,NA,CSMETGANPYNEQFF,TGCAGCATGGAGACAGGGGCTAACCCCTACAATGAGCAGTTCTTC
NA,TRBJ1-2,TRBV9,NA,CASSVLVPGEGGYTF,TGTGCCAGCAGCGTCCTTGTCCCAGGAGAGGGGGGCTACACCTTC
NA,TRBJ2-7,TRBV9,NA,CASSVDGTDTYEQYF,TGTGCCAGCAGCGTAGACGGGACGGACACCTACGAGCAGTACTTC
NA,TRBJ2-1,TRBV19,NA,CASIISWLEQFF,TGTGCCAGCATCATATCCTGGCTTGAGCAGTTCTTC
TRBD1,TRBJ1-5,TRBV19,NA,CASRTRVRGPSNQPQHF,TGTGCCAGTAGGACCAGGGTAAGGGGGCCTAGCAATCAGCCCCAGCATTTT
NA,TRBJ1-1,TRBV6-5,NA,CASSRTQVSEAFF,TGTGCCAGCAGCCGCACCCAGGTATCTGAAGCTTTCTTT
NA,TRBJ1-5,TRBV5-5,NA,CASSLSSGRSQPQHF,TGTGCCAGCAGCTTATCGTCAGGGCGCAGTCAGCCCCAGCATTTT
NA,TRBJ1-3,TRBV7-9,NA,CASTLDSSGNTIYF,TGTGCCAGCACCCTCGACAGCTCTGGAAACACCATATATTTT
TRBD1,TRBJ1-6,TRBV25-1,NA,CASSSQSGTGISPLHF,TGTGCCAGCAGTAGCCAGTCCGGGACAGGGATCTCACCCCTCCACTTT
TRBD1,TRBJ1-2,TRBV28,once,CASSLKGTGYGYTF,TGTGCCAGCAGCTTAAAGGGGACAGGTTATGGCTACACCTTC
TRBD2,TRBJ2-1,TRBV4-3,NA,CASSLVAGDGDEQFF,TGCGCCAGCAGCCTGGTAGCGGGAGATGGGGATGAGCAGTTCTTC
NA,TRBJ1-5,TRBV29-1,NA,CSVQTGGNQPQHF,TGCAGCGTTCAAACGGGGGGCAATCAGCCCCAGCATTTT
NA,TRBJ1-3,TRBV9,NA,CASSEGAGNTIYF,TGTGCCAGCAGTGAGGGGGCTGGAAACACCATATATTTT
NA,TRBJ1-2,TRBV7-9,once,CVSSLGGSGYTF,TGTGTCAGCAGCTTGGGGGGCTCTGGCTACACCTTC
TRBD1,TRBJ2-7,TRBV5-1,few,CASSPYAAGGAYEQYF,TGCGCCAGCAGCCCATACGCTGCAGGGGGCGCATACGAGCAGTACTTC
NA,TRBJ2-3,TRBV18,NA,CASSLSALVDETDTQYF,TGTGCCAGCTCACTAAGCGCCCTCGTCGACGAAACAGATACGCAGTATTTT
NA,TRBJ2-7,TRBV2,NA,CASGGQAFYEQYF,TGTGCCAGCGGCGGGCAGGCCTTCTACGAGCAGTACTTC
TRBD2,TRBJ2-2,TRBV18,NA,CASSPIRGSGGPGTGELFF,TGTGCCAGCTCACCAATCCGTGGATCGGGAGGGCCTGGCACCGGGGAGCTGTTTTTT
NA,TRBJ1-2,TRBV5-1,NA,CASSQQGAEDGYTF,TGCGCCAGCAGCCAACAGGGAGCGGAGGATGGCTACACCTTC
TRBD1,TRBJ1-2,TRBV9,NA,CASSRTGGGYTF,TGTGCCAGCAGTCGCACAGGGGGCGGCTACACCTTC
NA,TRBJ1-1,TRBV14,few,CASSQVWGLRGATEAFF,TGTGCCAGCAGCCAAGTTTGGGGCCTTCGAGGGGCCACTGAAGCTTTCTTT
NA,TRBJ1-4,TRBV10-3,NA,CAIRDGLSNEKLFF,TGTGCCATCAGGGACGGCCTCTCTAATGAAAAACTGTTTTTT
TRBD2,TRBJ2-3,TRBV7-2,NA,CASSLEPGLAADTQYF,TGTGCCAGCAGCTTAGAACCGGGACTAGCGGCAGATACGCAGTATTTT
TRBD2,TRBJ2-7,TRBV27,many,CASSLSLRTSVPYEQYF,TGTGCCAGCAGTTTATCGTTAAGGACTAGCGTTCCCTACGAGCAGTACTTC
NA,TRBJ2-1,TRBV9,NA,CASSVGGPYNEQFF,TGTGCCAGCAGCGTGGGGGGCCCATACAATGAGCAGTTCTTC
TRBD2,TRBJ2-3,TRBV11-3,NA,CASSLGEGDTQYF,TGTGCCAGCAGCTTAGGGGAGGGGGATACGCAGTATTTT
TRBD1,TRBJ2-3,TRBV6-6,NA,CASSYLGQRTDTQYF,TGTGCCAGCAGTTACCTGGGACAGCGCACAGATACGCAGTATTTT
NA,TRBJ2-1,TRBV7-2,NA,CASSSAKGNEQFF,TGTGCCAGCAGCTCAGCCAAGGGGAATGAGCAGTTCTTC
TRBD1,TRBJ2-4,TRBV11-2,once,CASSHTGGAKNIQYF,TGTGCCAGCAGCCACACAGGGGGAGCCAAAAACATTCAGTACTTC
TRBD1,TRBJ1-2,TRBV28,few,CASSPWTGDGYTF,TGTGCCAGCAGTCCCTGGACAGGGGATGGCTACACCTTC
TRBD2,TRBJ2-3,TRBV4-2,few,CASSQDLATSGRYSTDTQYF,TGTGCCAGCAGCCAAGATCTTGCGACTAGCGGGAGGTATAGCACAGATACGCAGTATTTT
NA,TRBJ2-7,TRBV28,NA,CASSSGSYEQYF,TGTGCCAGCAGCTCGGGATCCTACGAGCAGTACTTC